This T cell receptor (beta chain) is from a study of OX40 agonist ivuxolimab in advanced cancers. Findings and caveats of the study: Partial responders dosed at 0.1-3.0 mg/kg displayed clonal expansion ranking among the lowest.

Turning to this clone: Its specificity is not known.

Clones were sequenced by immunoSEQ multiplex PCR, and TCRdb holds only the in-frame ones, with some missing. Of more than 95,000 clones listed, 75% to 95% were seen once; the top ten hold 0.25% to 0.35%. This CDR3 spans 13 amino acids. V lost 4 bases and J lost 2; bases outside the gene matches: 2. Per germline, CDR1 SGHNT and CDR2 YYREEE (reference sequence). This sequence originates from an adult with an advanced solid tumor such as melanoma, head and neck, liver or kidney cancer. The chain joins TRBV5-4 to TRBJ2-5; 7 nucleotides align to TRBD2. The specimen comprised CD4+ or CD8+ T cells sorted from blood, sampled in a trial of the OX40 agonist ivuxolimab. CDR3 loop: CASSPGGQETQYF. The CDR3 DNA reads as TGTGCCAGCAGCCCCGGGGGGCAAGAGACCCAGTACTTC. Based on the CDR3 plus reference TRBV5-4 and TRBJ2-5, the full variable domain is ETGVTQSPTHLIKTRGQQVTLRCSSQSGHNTVSWYQQALGQGPQFIFQYYREEENGRGNFPPRFSGLQFPNYSSELNVNALELDDSALYLCASSPGGQETQYFGPGTRLLVL.